The clone carrying this T cell receptor (beta chain) was counted once. Only CD45RO-negative cells positively selected for CCR7 counted as naive CD8 cells, so terminally differentiated effector memory CD45RA+ cells were excluded. Splitting of each subset's genomic DNA was done evenly across several immunoSEQ plates. This table comes from immunoSEQ multiplex PCR, and its TCRdb copy is limited to in-frame clones, with some not included. Here the sample spans around 2.1 million clones, more than 85% being singletons. V was cut by 5 bases and J by 10 bases, with 15 bases left in between. CDR3 length equals 13 residues. Germline loops: CDR1 MRHNA, CDR2 SNTAGT. These data belong to a study of shared clonotypes between healthy human individuals.

What was sequenced was naive CD8+ T cells from PBMCs. The receptor was isolated from a man younger than 35 in good health. Some clones in this sample may be carry-over from other donors' samples. The chain joins TRBV6-4 to TRBJ2-1; no firm D call. CDR3 in DNA: TGTGCCAGCAGTCCCGACGGTCTCGTAGAGCAGTTCTTC. This translates into CASSPDGLVEQFF.